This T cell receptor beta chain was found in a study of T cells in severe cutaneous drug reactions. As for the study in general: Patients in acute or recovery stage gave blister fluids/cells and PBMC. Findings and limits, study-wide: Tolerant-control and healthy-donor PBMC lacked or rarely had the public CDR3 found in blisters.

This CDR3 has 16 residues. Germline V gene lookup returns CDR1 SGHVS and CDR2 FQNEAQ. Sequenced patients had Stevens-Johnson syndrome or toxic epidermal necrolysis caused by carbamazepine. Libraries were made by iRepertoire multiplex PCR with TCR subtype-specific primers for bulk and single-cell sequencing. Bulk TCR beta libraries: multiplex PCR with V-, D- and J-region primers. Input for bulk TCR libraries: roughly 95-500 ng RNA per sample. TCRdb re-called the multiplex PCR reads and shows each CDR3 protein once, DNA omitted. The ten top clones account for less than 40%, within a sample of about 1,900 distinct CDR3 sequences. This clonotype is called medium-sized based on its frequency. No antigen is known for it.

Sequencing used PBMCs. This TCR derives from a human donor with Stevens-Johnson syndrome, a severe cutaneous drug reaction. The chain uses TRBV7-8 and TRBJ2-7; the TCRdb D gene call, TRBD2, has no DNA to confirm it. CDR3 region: CASSLYRVAGSYEQYF.